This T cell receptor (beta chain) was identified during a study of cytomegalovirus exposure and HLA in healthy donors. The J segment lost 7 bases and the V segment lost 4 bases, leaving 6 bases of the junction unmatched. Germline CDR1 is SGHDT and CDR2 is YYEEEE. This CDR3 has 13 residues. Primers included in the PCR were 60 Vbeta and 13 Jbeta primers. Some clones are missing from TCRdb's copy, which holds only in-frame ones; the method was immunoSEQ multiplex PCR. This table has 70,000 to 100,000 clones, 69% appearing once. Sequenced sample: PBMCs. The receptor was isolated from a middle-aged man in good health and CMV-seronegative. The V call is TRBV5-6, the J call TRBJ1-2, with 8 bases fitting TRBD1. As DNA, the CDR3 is TGTGCCAGCAGCAGAGGACAGGGAATTGGCTACACCTTC. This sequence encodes CASSRGQGIGYTF.